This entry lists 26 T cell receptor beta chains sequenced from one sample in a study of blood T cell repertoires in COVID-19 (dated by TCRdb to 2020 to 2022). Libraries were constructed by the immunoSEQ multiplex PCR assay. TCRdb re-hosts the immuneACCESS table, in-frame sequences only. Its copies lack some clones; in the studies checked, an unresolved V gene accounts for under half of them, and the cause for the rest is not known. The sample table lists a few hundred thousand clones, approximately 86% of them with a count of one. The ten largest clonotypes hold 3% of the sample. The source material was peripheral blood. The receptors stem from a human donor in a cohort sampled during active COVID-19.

In DNA form, the CDR3 reads TGTGCCAGCAGTCTGAGGGAAAAACTGTTTTTT. This gives the protein CASSLREKLFF. The V and J genes are TRBV28 and TRBJ1-4; D call uncertain. With 5 bases removed from V and 8 bases from J, the gap between germline ends came to 6 bases. The CDR3 spans 11 residues. In germline, CDR1 is MDHEN, CDR2 SYDVKM. The variable domain in full, completed from reference TRBV28 and TRBJ1-4, reads DVKVTQSSRYLVKRTGEKVFLECVQDMDHENMFWYRQDPGLGLRLIYFSYDVKMKEKGDIPEGYSVSREKKERFSLILESASTNQTSMYLCASSLREKLFFGSGTQLSVL.

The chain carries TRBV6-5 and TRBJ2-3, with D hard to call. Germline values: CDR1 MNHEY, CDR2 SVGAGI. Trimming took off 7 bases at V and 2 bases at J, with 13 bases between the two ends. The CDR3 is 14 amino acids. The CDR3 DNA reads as TGTGCCAGCATTCGAAACGCGAACACAGATACGCAGTATTTT. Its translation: CASIRNANTDTQYF.

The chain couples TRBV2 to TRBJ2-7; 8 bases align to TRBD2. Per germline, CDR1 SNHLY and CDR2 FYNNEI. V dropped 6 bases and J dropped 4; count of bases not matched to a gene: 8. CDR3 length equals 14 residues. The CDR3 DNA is TGTGCCAGCAGCGGAGCGGGAGAGTTGTACGAGCAGTACTTC. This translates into CASSGAGELYEQYF. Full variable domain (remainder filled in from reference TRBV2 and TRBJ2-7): EPEVTQTPSHQVTQMGQEVILRCVPISNHLYFYWYRQILGQKVEFLVSFYNNEISEKSEIFDDQFSVERPDGSNFTLKIRSTKLEDSAMYFCASSGAGELYEQYFGPGTRLTVT.

CDR3 sequence (DNA): TGTGCCACCCTTCCCCCGGGGAGGGACGGGCAGTACTTC. Translation: CATLPPGRDGQYF. The chain links TRBV6-5 to TRBJ2-7, with TRBD2 identical over 7 bases. V was pared by 10 bases and J by 9 bases, with 15 bases of the junction left unmatched. This CDR3 region has 13 residues. The germline CDR1 and CDR2 sequences are MNHEY and SVGAGI.

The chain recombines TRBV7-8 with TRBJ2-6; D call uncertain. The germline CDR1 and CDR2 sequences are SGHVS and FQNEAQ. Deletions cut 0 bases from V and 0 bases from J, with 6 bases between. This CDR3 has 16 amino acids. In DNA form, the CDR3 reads TGTGCCAGCAGCTTAGCAAGTAGCTCTGGGGCCAACGTCCTGACTTTC. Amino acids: CASSLASSSGANVLTF.

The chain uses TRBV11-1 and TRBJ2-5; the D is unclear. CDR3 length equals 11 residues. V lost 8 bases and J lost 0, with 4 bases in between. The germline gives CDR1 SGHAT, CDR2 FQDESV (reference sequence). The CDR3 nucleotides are TGTGCCAGCCAGAACCAAGAGACCCAGTACTTC. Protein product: CASQNQETQYF.

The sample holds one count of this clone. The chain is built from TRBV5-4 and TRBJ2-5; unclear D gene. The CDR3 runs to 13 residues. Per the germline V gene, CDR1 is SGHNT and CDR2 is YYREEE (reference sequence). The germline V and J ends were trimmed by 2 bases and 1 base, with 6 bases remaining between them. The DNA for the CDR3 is TGTGCCAGCAGCTTCGACTCCCAAGAGACCCAGTACTTC. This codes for CASSFDSQETQYF.

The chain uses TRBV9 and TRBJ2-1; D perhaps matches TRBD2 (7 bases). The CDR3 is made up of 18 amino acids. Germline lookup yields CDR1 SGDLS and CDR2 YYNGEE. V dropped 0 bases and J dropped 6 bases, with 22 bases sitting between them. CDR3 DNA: TGTGCCAGCAGCGTAGTGGGCGGGGGCCATACACCGGGCAATGAGCAGTTCTTC. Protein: CASSVVGGGHTPGNEQFF. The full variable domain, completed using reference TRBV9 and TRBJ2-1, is DSGVTQTPKHLITATGQRVTLRCSPRSGDLSVYWYQQSLDQGLQFLIQYYNGEERAKGNILERFSAQQFPDLHSELNLSSLELGDSALYFCASSVVGGGHTPGNEQFFGPGTRLTVL.

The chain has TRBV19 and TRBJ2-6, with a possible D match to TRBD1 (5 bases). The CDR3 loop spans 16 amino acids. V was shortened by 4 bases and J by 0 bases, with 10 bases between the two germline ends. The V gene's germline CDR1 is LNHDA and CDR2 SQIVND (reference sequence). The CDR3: CASSTGHSSGANVLTF. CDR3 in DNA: TGTGCCAGTAGTACCGGACACTCCTCTGGGGCCAACGTCCTGACTTTC.

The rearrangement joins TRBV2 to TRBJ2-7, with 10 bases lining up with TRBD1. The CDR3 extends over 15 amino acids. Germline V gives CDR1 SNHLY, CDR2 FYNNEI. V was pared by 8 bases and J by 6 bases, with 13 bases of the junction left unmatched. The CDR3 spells CASSTQPGTGVEQYF. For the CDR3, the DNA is TGTGCCAGCTCGACCCAACCGGGGACAGGGGTCGAGCAGTACTTC.

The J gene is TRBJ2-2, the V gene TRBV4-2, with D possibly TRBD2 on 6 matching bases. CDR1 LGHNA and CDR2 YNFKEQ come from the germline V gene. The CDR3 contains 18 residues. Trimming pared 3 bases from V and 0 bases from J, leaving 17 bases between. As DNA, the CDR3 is TGTGCCAGCAGCCACGGTTACGCTCGCGGGGCGAACACCGGGGAGCTGTTTTTT. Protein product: CASSHGYARGANTGELFF.

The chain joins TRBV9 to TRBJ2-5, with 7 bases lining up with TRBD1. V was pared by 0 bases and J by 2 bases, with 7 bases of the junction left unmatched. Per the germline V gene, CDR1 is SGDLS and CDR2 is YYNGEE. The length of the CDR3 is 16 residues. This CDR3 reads CASSVGGGVGQETQYF. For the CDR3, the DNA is TGTGCCAGCAGCGTAGGAGGGGGCGTGGGTCAAGAGACCCAGTACTTC.

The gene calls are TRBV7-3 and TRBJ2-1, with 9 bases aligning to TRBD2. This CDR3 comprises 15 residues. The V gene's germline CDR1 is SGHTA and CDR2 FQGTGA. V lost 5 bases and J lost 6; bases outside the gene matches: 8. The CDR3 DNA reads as TGTGCCAGCAGCCTTAGCGGGGGCGTGGGCAATGAGCAGTTCTTC. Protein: CASSLSGGVGNEQFF.

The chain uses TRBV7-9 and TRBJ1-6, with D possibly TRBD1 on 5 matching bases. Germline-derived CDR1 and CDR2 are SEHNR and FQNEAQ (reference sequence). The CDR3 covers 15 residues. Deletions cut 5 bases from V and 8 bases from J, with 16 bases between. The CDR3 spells CASSQGRASHSPLHF. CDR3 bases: TGTGCCAGCAGCCAGGGTAGGGCCAGCCATTCACCCCTCCACTTT.

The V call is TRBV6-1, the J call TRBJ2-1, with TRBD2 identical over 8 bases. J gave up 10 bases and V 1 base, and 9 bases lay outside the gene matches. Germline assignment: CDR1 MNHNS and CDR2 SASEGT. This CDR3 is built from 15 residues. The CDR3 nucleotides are TGTGCCAGCAGTGAAGACATTGCGGGAGGAAACGAGCAGTTCTTC. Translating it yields CASSEDIAGGNEQFF.

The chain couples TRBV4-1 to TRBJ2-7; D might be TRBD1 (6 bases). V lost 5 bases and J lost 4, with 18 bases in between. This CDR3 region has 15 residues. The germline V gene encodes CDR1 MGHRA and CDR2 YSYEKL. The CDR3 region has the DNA TGCGCCAGCAGCTCCCCGACCCACAGGGTATACGAGCAGTACTTC. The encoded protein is CASSSPTHRVYEQYF.

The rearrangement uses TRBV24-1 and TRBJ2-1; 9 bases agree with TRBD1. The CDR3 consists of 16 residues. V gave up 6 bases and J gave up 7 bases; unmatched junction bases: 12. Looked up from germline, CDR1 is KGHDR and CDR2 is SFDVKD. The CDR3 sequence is CATSPPGTGTWNEQFF. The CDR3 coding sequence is TGTGCCACCAGTCCACCCGGGACAGGGACTTGGAATGAGCAGTTCTTC.

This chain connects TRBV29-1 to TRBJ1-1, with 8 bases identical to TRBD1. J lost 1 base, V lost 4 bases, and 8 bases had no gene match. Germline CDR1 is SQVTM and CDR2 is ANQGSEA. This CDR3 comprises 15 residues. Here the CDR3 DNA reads TGCAGCGTTGCGGGACAGGTTGCTACGAACACTGAAGCTTTCTTT. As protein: CSVAGQVATNTEAFF.

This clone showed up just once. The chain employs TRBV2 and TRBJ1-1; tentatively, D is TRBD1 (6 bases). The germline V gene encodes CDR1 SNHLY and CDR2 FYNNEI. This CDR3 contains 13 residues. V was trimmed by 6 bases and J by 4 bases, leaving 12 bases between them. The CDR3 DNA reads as TGTGCCAGCAGGGACCAGGGGCTCACTGAAGCTTTCTTT. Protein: CASRDQGLTEAFF.

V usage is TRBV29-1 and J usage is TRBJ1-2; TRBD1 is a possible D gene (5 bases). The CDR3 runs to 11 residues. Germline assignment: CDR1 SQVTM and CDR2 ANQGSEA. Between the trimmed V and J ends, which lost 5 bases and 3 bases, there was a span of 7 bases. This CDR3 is CSVRRDYGYTF. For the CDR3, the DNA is TGCAGCGTTCGCAGGGACTATGGCTACACCTTC.

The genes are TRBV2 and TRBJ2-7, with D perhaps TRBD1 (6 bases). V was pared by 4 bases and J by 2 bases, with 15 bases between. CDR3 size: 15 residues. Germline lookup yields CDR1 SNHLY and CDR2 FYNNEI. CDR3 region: CASSGYRESPYEQYF. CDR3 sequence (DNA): TGTGCCAGCAGTGGCTACAGGGAGTCTCCCTACGAGCAGTACTTC.

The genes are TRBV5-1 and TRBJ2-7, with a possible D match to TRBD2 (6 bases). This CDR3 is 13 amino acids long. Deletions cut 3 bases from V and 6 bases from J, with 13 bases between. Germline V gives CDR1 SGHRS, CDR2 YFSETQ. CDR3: CASSWGGNPEQYF. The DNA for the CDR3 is TGCGCCAGCAGCTGGGGAGGCAATCCCGAGCAGTACTTC.

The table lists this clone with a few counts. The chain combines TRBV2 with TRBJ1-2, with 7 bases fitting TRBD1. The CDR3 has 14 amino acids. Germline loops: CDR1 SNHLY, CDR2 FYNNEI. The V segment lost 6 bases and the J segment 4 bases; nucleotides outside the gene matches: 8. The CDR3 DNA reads TGTGCCAGCAGCCGCAGGGGGGCAAGCTATGGCTACACCTTC. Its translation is CASSRRGASYGYTF.

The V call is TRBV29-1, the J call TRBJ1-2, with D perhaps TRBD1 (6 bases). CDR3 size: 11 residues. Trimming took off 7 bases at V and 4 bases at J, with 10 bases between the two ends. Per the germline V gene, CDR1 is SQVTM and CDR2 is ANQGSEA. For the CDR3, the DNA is TGCAGCGCCCAGGGGTTCTATGGCTACACCTTC. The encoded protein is CSAQGFYGYTF.

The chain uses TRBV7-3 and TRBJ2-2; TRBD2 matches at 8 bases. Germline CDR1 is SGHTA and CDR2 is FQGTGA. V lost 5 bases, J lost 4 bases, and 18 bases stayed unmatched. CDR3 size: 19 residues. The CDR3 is CASSPLIPGTSGRTGELFF. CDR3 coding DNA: TGTGCCAGCAGCCCCCTAATCCCGGGAACTAGCGGTCGCACCGGGGAGCTGTTTTTT.

The CDR3 DNA reads TGTGCCAGCAGTGAAGACAGACAAGAGACCCAGTACTTC. Amino acid sequence: CASSEDRQETQYF. This chain links TRBV25-1 with TRBJ2-5; tentatively, D is TRBD1 (5 bases). Germline lookup yields CDR1 MGHDK and CDR2 SYGVNS. This CDR3 has 13 residues. Trimming took 2 bases from V and 2 from J, leaving 6 bases between them.